This TCR beta chain was captured in a study of shared clonotypes between healthy human individuals. Study findings and constraints: Relative to clonotypes present in all four donors, those not shared had lower generation probabilities.

Germline CDR1 MNHGY, CDR2 SVAAGI. This CDR3 has 11 amino acids. Trimming stripped 4 bases from V and 6 bases from J, with 5 bases between. Every contributor of samples was a Caucasian grown-up residing in Nashville, Tennessee. The study separated CD4+ cells into CD45RA+ naive and CD45RA-negative memory subsets. Several immunoSEQ plates received, in even portions, the genomic DNA of each subset. Libraries were prepared by immunoSEQ multiplex PCR; TCRdb keeps only in-frame clonotypes and omits some of them. This sample carries more than 2,000,000 clones, more than 90% of them seen once, and the ten largest clones take over 0.12%. This clone was recorded only once. Its antigen is as yet unknown.

The clonotype was recovered from a man aged 18-30 years in good health. The rearrangement links TRBV6-9 to TRBJ2-3; no firm D call. Sequencing used naive CD4+ T cells sorted from blood. Subset here: CD45RA+ positively selected. This chain's CDR3 is CASSLSDTQYF. DNA of the CDR3: TGTGCCAGCAGTTTAAGCGATACGCAGTATTTT.